A single T cell receptor (beta chain) is shown here with its context. CDR1 and CDR2 (germline): SGHDN, FVKESK. The CDR3 sequence is 15 residues long. With 2 bases removed from V and 9 bases from J, the gap between germline ends came to 19 bases. PCR was performed using 60 Vbeta and 13 Jbeta primers. In the study's own analysis: It was a later analysis that counted about 80 million unique TCR beta chains, of which approximately 9.9 million were shared. Sequenced by immunoSEQ multiplex PCR; TCRdb stores in-frame clones only, minus some. V and J calls and clone size are those listed in that table; D and trimming were worked out from the DNA. Its table lists some 110,000 clones. The data were obtained in a study of cytomegalovirus exposure and HLA in healthy donors. Overall study context: Earlier, roughly 120 million unique TCR beta sequences were recovered from 170 million or so T cells by an analysis.

The sequenced material came from PBMCs. The gene calls are TRBV14 and TRBJ2-5; a weak D match, TRBD1 (6 bases). The TCR sequence derives from a man aged 18 to 29 in good health and CMV-seronegative. CDR3 protein: CASSQQDSLKWAQYF. DNA of the CDR3: TGTGCCAGCAGCCAACAGGACAGTCTCAAGTGGGCCCAGTACTTC.